This record concerns one TCR beta chain sequence. Its binding antigen is unknown. Qualities for individual bases were not recorded, and no much larger clone is one base off. The donors were healthy, HIV-negative adults who had no recently reported acute infections or vaccinations. Every donor was a Caucasian adult residing in Nashville, Tennessee, USA. For unsorted samples, approximately 84 million PBMCs were counted, and genomic DNA was extracted using the QIAamp DNA Blood Mini kit. Blood was obtained by leukapheresis, after which PBMCs were separated by Ficoll-Histopaque density gradient centrifugation and cryopreserved in liquid nitrogen vapor phase. The germline V gene (reference sequence) supplies CDR1 MNHEY and CDR2 SMNVEV. The CDR3 holds 13 amino acids from the cysteine to the phenylalanine. The entry retains the CDR3 DNA only, 39 bases that are in frame from base 1. Deletion took 8 bases off V and 4 bases off J, with a span of 11 bases between the germline ends.

The data belong to a study of shared clonotypes between healthy human individuals (dated by TCRdb to 2020 to 2022). Context from the whole study: The cohort included three men and two women between 18 and 49 years of age. The study deeply sequenced blood TCR repertoires of several healthy adults to estimate repertoire size and the extent of clonotype sharing between individuals. Different laboratories and diverse techniques were used to prepare libraries and sequence TCR repertoires, to increase sequencing depth and limit assay-specific biases. Each donor's leukapheresis produced roughly between roughly 0.94 and 9.5 billion PBMCs. Here is what the overall study found, with its caveats: Because the study included only a small number of donors, the genetic and exposure-history diversity represented was limited. Only blood was sampled, and tissue TCR repertoires likely differ from those in blood. Pairwise subsampling led to the expectation that sequencing depth would affect the degree of clonotype sharing among donors.

Using the deep immunoSEQ assay, TCR CDR3 regions were amplified from genomic DNA by multiplex PCR. For each cell subset, the extracted genomic DNA was distributed evenly across all wells of several immunoSEQ 96-well plates, and each plate served as one replicate. For unsorted PBMC, about 300 ng genomic DNA, equal to tens of thousands of T cell genomes, was loaded into each replicate PCR. Genomic DNA from unsorted PBMC was sequenced over ten immunoSEQ deep assay plates. The purified libraries were quantified using a Qubit 3.0 fluorometer, sized with a Bioanalyzer 2100, and then quantified again using the KAPA Library Quantification kit. A separate single-read 150-cycle Illumina NextSeq 550 flow cell was used to sequence each immunoSEQ 96-well plate. The original pipeline was this. The immunoSEQ output contained only junctional sequences without quality scores, so filtering could not match that applied to full-length reads. To assign V/J genes and CDR3, sequences were annotated against IMGT germline references using PyIR, a Python wrapper for IgBLAST v1.9. Reads with weak V/J assignments (E-value above 1e-6), missing CDR3, stop codons, out-of-frame junctions, or ambiguous translated residues were removed. V3J clonotypes were defined as sequences sharing an identical inferred V gene, J gene, and CDR3 amino acid sequence. The percentage overlap between two repertoires was calculated by dividing the number of shared unique clonotypes by the size of the smaller repertoire. RTK rarefaction, the Chao1 estimator, and Recon v2.1 estimates of unobserved clonotypes were used to assess repertoire richness. TCRdb retrieved this table from immuneACCESS and kept in-frame rearrangements only. Not all clones are present; in checked studies, unresolved V genes account for under half, and no reason is known for the remainder. That table furnishes V, J and clone size, whereas the DNA furnished D and trimming. Counted in this sample were around 430,000 clones; roughly 77% of them appeared once. The biggest ten clones account for approximately 13% of the sample.

The chain employs TRBV27 and TRBJ2-2; tentative D gene TRBD2, with 5 bases matching. This TCR derives from a woman aged 40 to 50 in good health. Some clones in this sample may be carry-over from other donors' samples. Sample: PBMCs. The bases are TGTGCCAGCTCAACTAGGCCCACCGGGGAGCTGTTTTTT. Translated, it gives CASSTRPTGELFF.